This T cell receptor (beta chain) was sequenced in a study of blood T cell repertoires in COVID-19. Looking at the study overall: Both acute and convalescent COVID-19 samples were obtained from the United States, Italy and Spain. From T cells, B-cell-depleted T cells, or PBMCs came the material, which was cDNA or gDNA.

The CDR3 has 14 residues. Per the germline V gene, CDR1 is LGHNA and CDR2 is YSLEER. The V and J ends lost 0 bases and 3 bases respectively, with 8 bases between them. Authors' data handling: Quantification of nucleated cells was approximated via reference gene primer amplification. Assay used: immunoSEQ multiplex PCR; TCRdb lists only in-frame clones, some missing. V and J calls and clone size are those listed in that table; D and trimming were worked out from the DNA. The top ten clones hold about 0.24% of a sample with some 700,000 clones, more than 80% of them seen once. The chain couples TRBV4-3 to TRBJ1-1, with D possibly matching TRBD1 (5 bases). The sample was peripheral blood. This TCR was recovered from a woman between 18 and 29 years old with acute or convalescent COVID-19. The CDR3 loop reads CASSQDRGDTEAFF. DNA of the CDR3: TGCGCCAGCAGCCAAGATCGGGGGGACACTGAAGCTTTCTTT.